The subject of this entry is one TCR beta chain. Antigen specificity is unknown. The CDR3 is 14 amino acids. The J segment lost 4 bases and the V segment lost 4 bases, leaving 5 bases of the junction unmatched. From germline, CDR1 is GTSNPN and CDR2 SVGIG (reference sequence). These data belong to a study of radiotherapy plus CTLA-4 blockade in lung cancer. Across the whole study: Disease control was seen in roughly 30% of patients, objective responses in roughly 17%. Findings and limits, study-wide: Clones of tumor-derived TCRs expanded in blood after radiotherapy plus ipilimumab.

Clones were sequenced by immunoSEQ multiplex PCR, and TCRdb holds only the in-frame ones, with some missing. The sample records about 90,000 clones, approximately 83% being singletons. The receptor comes from a human donor with non-small cell lung cancer that progressed on radiotherapy plus ipilimumab. The material sequenced was peripheral blood, taken from a patient treated with radiotherapy plus ipilimumab. The chain joins TRBV30 to TRBJ2-2; 8 bases agree with TRBD1. The CDR3 DNA follows: TGTGCCTGGAATCGACAGGGGCGCACCGGGGAGCTGTTTTTT. Its translation: CAWNRQGRTGELFF.